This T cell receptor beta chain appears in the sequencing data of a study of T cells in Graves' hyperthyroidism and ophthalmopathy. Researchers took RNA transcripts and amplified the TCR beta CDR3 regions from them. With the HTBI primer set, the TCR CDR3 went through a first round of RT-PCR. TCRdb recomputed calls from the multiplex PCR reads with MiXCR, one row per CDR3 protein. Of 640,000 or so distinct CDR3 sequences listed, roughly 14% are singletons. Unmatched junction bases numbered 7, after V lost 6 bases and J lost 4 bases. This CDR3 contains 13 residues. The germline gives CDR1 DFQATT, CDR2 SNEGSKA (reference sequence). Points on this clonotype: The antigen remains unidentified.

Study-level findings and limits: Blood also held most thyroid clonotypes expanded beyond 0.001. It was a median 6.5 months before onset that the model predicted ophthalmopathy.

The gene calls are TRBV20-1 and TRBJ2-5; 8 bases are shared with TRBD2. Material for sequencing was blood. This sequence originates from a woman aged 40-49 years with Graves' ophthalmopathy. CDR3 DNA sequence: TGCAGTGCCCTCGGGCTAGCGGGAGAGACCCAGTACTTC. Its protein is CSALGLAGETQYF.